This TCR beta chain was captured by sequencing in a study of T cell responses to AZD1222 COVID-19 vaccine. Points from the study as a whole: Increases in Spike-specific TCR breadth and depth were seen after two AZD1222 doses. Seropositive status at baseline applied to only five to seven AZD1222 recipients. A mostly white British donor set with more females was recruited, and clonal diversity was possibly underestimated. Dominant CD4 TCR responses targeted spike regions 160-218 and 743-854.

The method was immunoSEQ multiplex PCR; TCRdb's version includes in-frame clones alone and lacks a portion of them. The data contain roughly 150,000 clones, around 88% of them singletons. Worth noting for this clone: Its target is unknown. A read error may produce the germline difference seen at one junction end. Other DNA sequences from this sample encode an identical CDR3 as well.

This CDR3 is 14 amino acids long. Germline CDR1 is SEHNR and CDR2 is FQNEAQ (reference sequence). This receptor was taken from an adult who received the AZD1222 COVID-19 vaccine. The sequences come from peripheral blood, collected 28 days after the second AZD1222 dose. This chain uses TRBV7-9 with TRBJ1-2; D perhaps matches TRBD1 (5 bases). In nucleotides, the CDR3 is TGTGCCAGCAGCTTTGCAGGGAACGGCTATGGCTACACCTTT. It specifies CASSFAGNGYGYTF.